This T cell receptor (beta chain) was recovered during a study of T-cell reconstitution after alpha-beta-depleted transplantation in children. The CDR3 is 15 residues long. V was cut by 3 bases and J by 2 bases, with 14 bases left in between. The germline V gene encodes CDR1 LGHDT and CDR2 YNNKEL (reference sequence). Regarding this clonotype: What it binds is not known.

Study-level points and caveats: About two months after transplant, alpha-beta T cells reportedly came from several hundred expanded graft clones.

As it was prepared, the TCRbeta library received unique molecular identifiers. From the PCR reads, TCRdb called clonotypes with MiXCR, one entry per CDR3 protein. This sample has 150,000 to 250,000 distinct CDR3 sequences, with approximately 6.8% found just once. Specimen: PBMCs, collected before TCRalphabeta/CD19-depleted stem cell transplant. The TCR was taken from a girl in the first two years of life with combined immunodeficiency, due to receive a stem cell transplant. The V call is TRBV3-1, the J call TRBJ2-7; D is possibly TRBD1 or TRBD2 (6 bases each). In DNA form, the CDR3 reads TGTGCCAGCAGCCAGACCGGGGGCGTTACCTACGAGCAGTACTTC. Translating gives CASSQTGGVTYEQYF.